The T cell receptor beta chain described here comes from a study of cytomegalovirus exposure and HLA in healthy donors. Study-wide background: Tens of millions of unique TCRs from HLA-typed donors were held in an early release of data.

Study-wide points: In a later analysis, at a false discovery rate of 0.05, under 20,000 TCR beta sequences were associated with HLA alleles.

PCR employed 60 Vbeta and 13 Jbeta primers. Repertoires were generated with immunoSEQ multiplex PCR, while TCRdb's copy carries only in-frame clones and drops some. The sample contains under 150,000 clones, 65% to 80% of which appear only once. Concerning this clone itself: Its antigen is not known. The sample has other DNA sequences that encode this CDR3 too.

The CDR3 extends over 13 amino acids. Germline assignment: CDR1 SGHNT and CDR2 YYREEE (reference sequence). V shed 0 bases and J shed 5 bases, with 7 bases lying between them. V and J are TRBV5-4 and TRBJ2-3; a weak D match, TRBD1 (5 bases). The receptor was derived from a woman aged 40 to 55 in good health and CMV-seronegative. Sequenced material: PBMCs. The CDR3 DNA reads TGTGCCAGCAGCTTGGGCCAGGGAGATACGCAGTATTTT. Amino acids: CASSLGQGDTQYF.